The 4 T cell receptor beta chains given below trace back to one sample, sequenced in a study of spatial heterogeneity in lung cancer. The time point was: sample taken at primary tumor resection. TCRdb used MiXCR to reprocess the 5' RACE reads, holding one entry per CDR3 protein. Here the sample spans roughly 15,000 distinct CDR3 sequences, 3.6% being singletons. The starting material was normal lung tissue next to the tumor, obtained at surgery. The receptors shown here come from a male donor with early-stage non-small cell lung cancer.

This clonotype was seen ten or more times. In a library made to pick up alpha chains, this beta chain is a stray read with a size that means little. For the CDR3, the DNA is TGCGCCAGCAGCTCGTCGGGGACTAATGAAAAACTGTTTTTT. It is translated as CASSSSGTNEKLFF. This chain connects TRBV5-1 to TRBJ1-4; D is unclear. The CDR3 spans 14 residues. Germline V gene lookup returns CDR1 SGHRS and CDR2 YFSETQ. Trimming took off 3 bases at V and 2 bases at J, with 8 bases between the two ends.

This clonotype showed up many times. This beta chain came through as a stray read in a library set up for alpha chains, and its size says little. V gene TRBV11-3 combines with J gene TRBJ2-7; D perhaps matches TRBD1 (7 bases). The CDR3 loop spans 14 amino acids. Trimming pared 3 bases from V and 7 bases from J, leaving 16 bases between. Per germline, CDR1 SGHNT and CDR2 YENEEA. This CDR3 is CASSLEGPTGEQYF. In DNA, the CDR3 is TGTGCCAGCAGCTTGGAGGGGCCGACAGGGGAGCAGTACTTC.

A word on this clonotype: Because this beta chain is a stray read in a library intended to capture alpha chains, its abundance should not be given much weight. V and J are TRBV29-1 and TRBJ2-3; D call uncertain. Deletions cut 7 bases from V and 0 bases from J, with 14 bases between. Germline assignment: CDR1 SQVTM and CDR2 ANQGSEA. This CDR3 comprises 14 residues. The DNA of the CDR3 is TGCAGCGCCTCCGGCCCTTCTAGCACAGATACGCAGTATTTT. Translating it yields CSASGPSSTDTQYF.

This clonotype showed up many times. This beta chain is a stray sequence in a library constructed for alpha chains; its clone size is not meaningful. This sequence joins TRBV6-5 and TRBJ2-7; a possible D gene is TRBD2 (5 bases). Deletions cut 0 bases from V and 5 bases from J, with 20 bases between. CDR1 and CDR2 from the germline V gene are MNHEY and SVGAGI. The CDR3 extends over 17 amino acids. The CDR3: CASSYSGRVASRHEQYF. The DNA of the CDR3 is TGTGCCAGCAGTTACTCAGGGCGGGTGGCTAGCCGTCACGAGCAGTACTTC.